A single sample gave rise to the 19 T cell receptor beta chains below, sequenced in a study of neurological immune-mediated disorders. From the 5' RACE reads, TCRdb called clonotypes with MiXCR, one entry per CDR3 protein. This table has 40,000 to 45,000 distinct CDR3 sequences, around 6% appearing once. The sample was CD4+ T cells from blood. The receptor source for this set is a woman in her thirties or forties in good health.

This clonotype has ten or more counts. V gene TRBV7-8 combines with J gene TRBJ2-1, with TRBD2 matching over 9 bases. V dropped 3 bases and J dropped 15; count of bases not matched to a gene: 3. The CDR3 contains 11 residues. CDR1 is SGHVS and CDR2 is FQNEAQ in the germline V gene. CDR3 DNA: TGTGCCAGCAGCTTTAGCGGGAGATTGTTCTTC. Its protein is CASSFSGRLFF. Full variable domain (rest looked up from reference TRBV7-8 and TRBJ2-1): GAGVSQSPRYKVAKRGQDVALRCDPISGHVSLFWYQQALGQGPEFLTYFQNEAQLDKSGLPSDRFFAERPEGSVSTLKIQRTQQEDSAVYLCASSFSGRLFFGPGTRLTVL.

This clonotype was counted many times. The V call is TRBV20-1, the J call TRBJ2-1; D is ambiguous. With 3 bases removed from V and 4 bases from J, the gap between germline ends came to 10 bases. The CDR3 extends over 13 amino acids. Looked up from germline, CDR1 is DFQATT and CDR2 is SNEGSKA (reference sequence). The CDR3 loop reads CSARQASYNEQFF. The CDR3 region has the DNA TGCAGTGCTAGGCAAGCGAGTTACAATGAGCAGTTCTTC.

This clonotype was seen at least ten times. The genes are TRBV29-1 and TRBJ1-1, with TRBD1 matching over 7 bases. CDR3 size: 12 residues. V shed 7 bases and J 1 base; nucleotides not matched to a gene: 3. Looked up from germline, CDR1 is SQVTM and CDR2 is ANQGSEA. The CDR3, as DNA: TGCAGCGGGGGACAGCAGAACACTGAAGCTTTCTTT. Protein: CSGGQQNTEAFF.

Ten or more counts support this clonotype. The chain is built from TRBV20-1 and TRBJ2-7, with D unclear. The CDR3 runs 13 residues. Germline CDR1 DFQATT, CDR2 SNEGSKA (reference sequence). V shed 3 bases and J shed 6 bases, with 15 bases lying between them. CDR3 nucleotide sequence: TGCAGTGCTAGTCTTGGCAGCCCCGGCGAGCAGTACTTC. Translation gives CSASLGSPGEQYF.

This clonotype was seen ten or more times. The chain uses TRBV15 and TRBJ1-5; tentative D call: TRBD1 (5 bases). The CDR3 is 19 residues long. Germline V CDR1 and CDR2: LNHNV, YYDKDF (reference sequence). V was cut by 0 bases and J by 2 bases, with 20 bases left in between. CDR3 amino acids: CATSRDEGLIGQGNQPQHF. DNA of the CDR3: TGTGCCACCAGCAGAGATGAGGGGTTGATCGGACAAGGCAATCAGCCCCAGCATTTT. Full variable domain (missing parts from reference TRBV15 and TRBJ1-5): DAMVIQNPRYQVTQFGKPVTLSCSQTLNHNVMYWYQQKSSQAPKLLFHYYDKDFNNEADTPDNFQSRRPNTSFCFLDIRSPGLGDTAMYLCATSRDEGLIGQGNQPQHFGDGTRLSIL.

This clonotype has a count of ten or more. The CDR3 sequence: CSALDRAFSYEQYF. The CDR3 nucleotides are TGCAGTGCCCTCGACAGGGCCTTCTCCTACGAGCAGTACTTC. The V gene is TRBV20-1, the J gene TRBJ2-7, with 7 bases aligning to TRBD1. CDR1 and CDR2 (germline): DFQATT, SNEGSKA (reference sequence). The V segment lost 6 bases and the J segment 0 bases; nucleotides outside the gene matches: 8. There are 14 residues in the CDR3.

Many counts were recorded for this clonotype. The V and J genes are TRBV5-6 and TRBJ2-7; 8 bases map to TRBD1. The length of the CDR3 is 15 residues. The germline V gene encodes CDR1 SGHDT and CDR2 YYEEEE. The V and J ends lost 3 bases and 3 bases, in that order; junction bases with no gene match: 8. The CDR3 sequence is CASSSLVQGDYEQYF. In nucleotides, the CDR3 is TGTGCCAGCAGCTCCCTGGTACAGGGGGACTACGAGCAGTACTTC.

This clonotype was seen many times. V gene TRBV20-1 combines with J gene TRBJ2-3; 8 bases match TRBD2. The CDR3 length is 16 residues. Germline assignment: CDR1 DFQATT and CDR2 SNEGSKA (reference sequence). V gave up 6 bases and J gave up 0 bases; unmatched junction bases: 11. This CDR3 reads CSAPREASGSTDTQYF. The CDR3 region has the DNA TGCAGTGCCCCCCGAGAGGCTAGCGGGAGCACAGATACGCAGTATTTT.

The sample holds many counts of this clonotype. The chain couples TRBV20-1 to TRBJ2-7; no definite D call. The CDR3 runs 12 residues. Trimming pared 5 bases from V and 0 bases from J, leaving 8 bases between. CDR1 DFQATT and CDR2 SNEGSKA come from the germline V gene (reference sequence). The DNA for the CDR3 is TGCAGTGCTCAACGGAGCTCCTACGAGCAGTACTTC. Protein sequence: CSAQRSSYEQYF.

This clonotype was recorded at least ten times. This chain uses TRBV29-1 with TRBJ2-7; 10 positions agree with TRBD1. This CDR3 contains 16 residues. The germline gives CDR1 SQVTM, CDR2 ANQGSEA. V trimming: 0 bases; J trimming: 2 bases; junction bases outside the gene matches: 7. In nucleotides, the CDR3 is TGCAGCGTTGAAGATCGGGGGACAGGGGCCACCTACGAGCAGTACTTC. As protein: CSVEDRGTGATYEQYF.

This clonotype was detected many times. The chain couples TRBV20-1 to TRBJ1-1; D not certain. The CDR3 is 14 amino acids. The V gene's germline CDR1 is DFQATT and CDR2 SNEGSKA (reference sequence). V gave up 6 bases and J gave up 0 bases, with 14 bases separating them. The CDR3 protein is CSADATAMNTEAFF. CDR3 nucleotide sequence: TGCAGTGCCGACGCCACAGCGATGAACACTGAAGCTTTCTTT.

In this sample, this clonotype turned up many times. This chain links TRBV12-3 or TRBV12-4 with TRBJ2-7; perhaps TRBD1 as D (6 bases). V lost 5 bases and J lost 9, with 14 bases in between. The CDR3 covers 12 residues. CDR3 nucleotide sequence: TGTGCCAGCAGTAGGGACACGCTGGGGCAGTACTTC. Its translation: CASSRDTLGQYF.

This clonotype was counted at least ten times. The chain joins TRBV6-1 to TRBJ1-2; no clear D gene. Trimming took off 0 bases at V and 8 bases at J, with 16 bases between the two ends. The CDR3 is 15 amino acids. Germline V lookup: CDR1 MNHNS, CDR2 SASEGT. CDR3 bases: TGTGCCAGCAGTGAAGCAAACCGCAGAAAGGGAGGCTACACCTTC. Protein: CASSEANRRKGGYTF.

This chain connects TRBV18 to TRBJ2-5; perhaps TRBD2 as D (6 bases). CDR1 is KGHSH, CDR2 LQKENI, per germline. V was pared by 3 bases and J by 2 bases, with 10 bases between. The CDR3 covers 14 residues. In DNA form, the CDR3 reads TGTGCCAGCTCACCGACGGGGGTACAAGAGACCCAGTACTTC. It specifies CASSPTGVQETQYF.

This clonotype has a count of ten or more. The V gene is TRBV3-1, the J gene TRBJ2-2; TRBD2 matches at 12 bases. The V gene's germline CDR1 is LGHDT and CDR2 YNNKEL (reference sequence). CDR3 length: 16 residues. The V segment lost 6 bases and the J segment 7 bases; nucleotides outside the gene matches: 9. The CDR3 region is CASSSLAGGPGGELFF. The CDR3 coding sequence is TGTGCCAGCAGTTCGCTAGCGGGAGGGCCCGGCGGGGAGCTGTTTTTT.

Regarding this clonotype: An end of the junction does not agree with germline; a read error may underlie this. The rearrangement joins TRBV10-3 to TRBJ1-2, with 11 bases lining up with TRBD1. There are 15 residues in the CDR3. Germline V CDR1 and CDR2: ENHRY, SYGVKD. DNA of the CDR3: TGTGCCATCAGTGAGGAGTTAACGGGACAGGGGGACAGTGGCTTC. It encodes CAISEELTGQGDSGF.

The genes are TRBV28 and TRBJ1-1; D remains ambiguous. V was cut by 4 bases and J by 5 bases, with 14 bases left in between. The CDR3 sequence is 14 residues long. Germline V lookup: CDR1 MDHEN, CDR2 SYDVKM. DNA for the CDR3: TGTGCCAGCAGTTCCCGGGCGGGGTTGACTGAAGCTTTCTTT. Its protein is CASSSRAGLTEAFF.

This clonotype was seen many times. The CDR3 spells CASSLTGTGYEQYF. In nucleotides, the CDR3 is TGTGCCAGCAGTTTGACGGGGACGGGCTACGAGCAGTACTTC. The genes are TRBV12-3 or TRBV12-4 and TRBJ2-7; D is possibly TRBD1 or TRBD2 (5 bases each). V was trimmed by 3 bases and J by 3 bases, leaving 12 bases between them. There are 14 residues in the CDR3.

This clonotype was detected many times. The rearrangement joins TRBV29-1 to TRBJ2-7, with D possibly TRBD2 on 6 matching bases. This CDR3 spans 13 amino acids. Germline values: CDR1 SQVTM, CDR2 ANQGSEA. V was shortened by 3 bases and J by 6 bases, with 15 bases between the two germline ends. The CDR3 DNA reads as TGCAGCGTTGACCAGGGTGGGGGGTCCGAGCAGTACTTC. Its translation is CSVDQGGGSEQYF.